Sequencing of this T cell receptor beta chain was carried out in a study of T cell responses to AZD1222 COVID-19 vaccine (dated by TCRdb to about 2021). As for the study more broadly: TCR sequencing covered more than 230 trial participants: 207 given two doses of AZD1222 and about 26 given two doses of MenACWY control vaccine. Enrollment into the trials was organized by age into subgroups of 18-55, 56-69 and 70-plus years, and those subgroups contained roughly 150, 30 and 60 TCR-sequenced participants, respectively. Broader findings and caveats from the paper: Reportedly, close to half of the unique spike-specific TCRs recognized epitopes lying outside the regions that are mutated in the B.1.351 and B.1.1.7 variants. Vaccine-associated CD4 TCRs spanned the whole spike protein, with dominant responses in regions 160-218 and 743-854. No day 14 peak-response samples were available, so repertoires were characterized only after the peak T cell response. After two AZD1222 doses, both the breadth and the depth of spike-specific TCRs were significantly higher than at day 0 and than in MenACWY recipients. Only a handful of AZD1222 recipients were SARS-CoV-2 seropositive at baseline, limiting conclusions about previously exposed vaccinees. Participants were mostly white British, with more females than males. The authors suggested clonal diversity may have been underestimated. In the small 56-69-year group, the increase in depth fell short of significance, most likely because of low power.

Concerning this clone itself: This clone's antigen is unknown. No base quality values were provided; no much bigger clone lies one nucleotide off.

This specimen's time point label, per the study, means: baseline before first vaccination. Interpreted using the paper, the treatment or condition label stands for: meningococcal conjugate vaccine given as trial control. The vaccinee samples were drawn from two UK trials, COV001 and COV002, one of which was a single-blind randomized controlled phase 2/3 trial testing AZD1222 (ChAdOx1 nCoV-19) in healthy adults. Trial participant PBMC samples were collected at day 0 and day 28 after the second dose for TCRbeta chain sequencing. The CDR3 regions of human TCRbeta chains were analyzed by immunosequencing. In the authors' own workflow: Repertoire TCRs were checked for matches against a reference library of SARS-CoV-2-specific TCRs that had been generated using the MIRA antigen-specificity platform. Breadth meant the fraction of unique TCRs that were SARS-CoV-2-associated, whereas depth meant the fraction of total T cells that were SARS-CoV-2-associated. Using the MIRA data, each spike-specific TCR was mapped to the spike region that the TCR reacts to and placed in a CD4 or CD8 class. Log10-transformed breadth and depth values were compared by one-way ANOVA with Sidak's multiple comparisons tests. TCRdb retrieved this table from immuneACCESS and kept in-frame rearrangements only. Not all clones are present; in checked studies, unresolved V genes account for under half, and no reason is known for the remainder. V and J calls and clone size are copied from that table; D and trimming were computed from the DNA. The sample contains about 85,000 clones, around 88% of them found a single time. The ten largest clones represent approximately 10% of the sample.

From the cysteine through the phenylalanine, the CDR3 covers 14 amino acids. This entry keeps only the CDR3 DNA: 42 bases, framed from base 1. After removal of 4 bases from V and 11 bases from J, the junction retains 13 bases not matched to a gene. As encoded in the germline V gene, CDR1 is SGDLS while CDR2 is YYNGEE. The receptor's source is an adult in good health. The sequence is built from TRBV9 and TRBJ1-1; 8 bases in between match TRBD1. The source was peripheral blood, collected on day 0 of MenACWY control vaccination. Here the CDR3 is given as CASSPQQQGALAFF. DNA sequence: TGTGCCAGCAGCCCCCAACAGCAGGGGGCGCTGGCTTTCTTT. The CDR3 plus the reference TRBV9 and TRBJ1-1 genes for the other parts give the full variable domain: DSGVTQTPKHLITATGQRVTLRCSPRSGDLSVYWYQQSLDQGLQFLIQYYNGEERAKGNILERFSAQQFPDLHSELNLSSLELGDSALYFCASSPQQQGALAFFGQGTRLTVV.